Below, 28 T cell receptor beta chains from the same sample are listed, as sequenced in a study of shared T cell receptors in the human thymus. TCRdb keeps only in-frame clones here, not all; method: immunoSEQ multiplex PCR. This sample has 600,000 or so clones; approximately 87% occur once, and the top ten carry more than 0.009%. The data also belong to a second study, concerning human thymus T cells.

Sequencing was done on a sample of thymocytes. The receptors stem from a boy under two years old with a congenital heart defect.

V and J are TRBV28 and TRBJ1-4, with a possible D match to TRBD1 (5 bases). The CDR3 totals 17 residues. Looked up from germline, CDR1 is MDHEN and CDR2 is SYDVKM. V lost 5 bases and J lost 0, with 16 bases in between. This CDR3 reads CASSLQRQSATNEKLFF. CDR3 coding DNA: TGTGCCAGCAGTCTCCAACGACAGTCCGCAACTAATGAAAAACTGTTTTTT.

The V call is TRBV28, the J call TRBJ1-6, with D perhaps matching TRBD1 (6 bases). V was pared by 7 bases and J by 9 bases, with 13 bases between. Germline-derived CDR1 and CDR2 are MDHEN and SYDVKM. The CDR3 covers 13 residues. The CDR3 spells CASMGGGGSPLHF. The CDR3 nucleotides read TGTGCCAGCATGGGCGGGGGCGGTTCACCCCTCCACTTT.

The rearrangement joins TRBV28 to TRBJ1-2; 10 bases align to TRBD1. V shed 8 bases, J shed 5 bases, and the junction held 17 bases outside the gene matches. This CDR3 is 17 amino acids long. Germline-derived CDR1 and CDR2 are MDHEN and SYDVKM. The DNA for the CDR3 is TGTGCCAGCGAACACTCACTTGGACAGGGGGTTTTGTATGGCTACACCTTC. This translates into CASEHSLGQGVLYGYTF.

V gene TRBV2 combines with J gene TRBJ1-6, with 7 positions matching TRBD1. The CDR3 is 16 amino acids. Unmatched junction bases numbered 5, after V lost 6 bases and J lost 0 bases. Germline assignment: CDR1 SNHLY and CDR2 FYNNEI. CDR3 residues: CASSGQASSYNSPLHF. The CDR3 DNA follows: TGTGCCAGCAGCGGACAGGCGAGCTCCTATAATTCACCCCTCCACTTT.

This chain connects TRBV19 to TRBJ2-1, with D possibly being TRBD1 (5 bases). Trimming left V 1 base short and J 3 bases short, with 16 bases between. Germline V CDR1 and CDR2: LNHDA, SQIVND (reference sequence). The CDR3 has 17 amino acids. CDR3 loop: CASSIGLLGRSYNEQFF. The CDR3 bases are TGTGCCAGTAGTATAGGACTCCTGGGGCGGAGCTACAATGAGCAGTTCTTC.

This sequence joins TRBV25-1 and TRBJ1-3, with a tentative D call TRBD1 (6 bases). The V and J ends lost 7 bases and 2 bases respectively, with 12 bases between them. The CDR3 is made up of 14 amino acids. Germline lookup yields CDR1 MGHDK and CDR2 SYGVNS. The CDR3 reads CASTPRGPGNTIYF. Here the CDR3 DNA reads TGTGCCAGCACCCCCAGGGGCCCTGGAAACACCATATATTTT.

This rearrangement joins TRBV4-3 to TRBJ2-7; D is perhaps TRBD2 (6 bases). Trimming pared 6 bases from V and 0 bases from J, leaving 12 bases between. Germline CDR1 is LGHNA and CDR2 is YSLEER. The CDR3 totals 14 residues. The CDR3 region is CASSLAYPSYEQYF. CDR3 sequence (DNA): TGCGCCAGCAGTCTAGCGTATCCCTCCTACGAGCAGTACTTC.

The chain is built from TRBV2 and TRBJ2-7; 8 bases line up with TRBD1. The trim removed 3 bases at V and 2 bases at J, leaving 6 bases unmatched. This CDR3 is 15 amino acids long. Germline CDR1 SNHLY, CDR2 FYNNEI. CDR3 DNA sequence: TGTGCCAGCAGTGAGAGGACGGACAGGGCCTACGAGCAGTACTTC. Translating it yields CASSERTDRAYEQYF. Looking up the rest from reference TRBV2 and TRBJ2-7 gives the full variable domain: EPEVTQTPSHQVTQMGQEVILRCVPISNHLYFYWYRQILGQKVEFLVSFYNNEISEKSEIFDDQFSVERPDGSNFTLKIRSTKLEDSAMYFCASSERTDRAYEQYFGPGTRLTVT.

Comment on this clone: At one end, the junction sequence differs from germline, possibly due to a read error. This rearrangement joins TRBV7-9 to TRBJ1-2; unclear D gene. The CDR3 sequence is 11 residues long. Per the germline V gene, CDR1 is SEHNR and CDR2 is FQNEAQ (reference sequence). CDR3 DNA sequence: TGTGCCAGCAGCGTAGCCCTGGGCTACACCTTC. It translates to CASSVALGYTF.

CDR3 bases: TGTGCCAGCAGTCCGGGACACTTCTTTGGCGAGCAGTACTTC. It encodes CASSPGHFFGEQYF. The chain couples TRBV6-5 to TRBJ2-7, with D possibly being TRBD1 (6 bases). CDR3 length equals 14 residues. Deletions cut 5 bases from V and 6 bases from J, with 17 bases between. Germline V gene lookup returns CDR1 MNHEY and CDR2 SVGAGI.

The V and J genes are TRBV28 and TRBJ1-6; 12 bases match TRBD1. Germline CDR1 MDHEN, CDR2 SYDVKM. The CDR3 contains 17 residues. V gave up 5 bases and J gave up 4 bases; unmatched junction bases: 6. The CDR3 spells CASSLPGQGAYNSPLHF. The CDR3, as DNA: TGTGCCAGCAGTCTCCCGGGACAGGGGGCATATAATTCACCCCTCCACTTT.

Concerning this clone itself: Other DNA sequences in the same sample also yield this CDR3. The chain carries TRBV7-2 and TRBJ2-7, with D unclear. V lost 2 bases and J lost 0, with 8 bases in between. This CDR3 contains 14 residues. CDR1 is SGHTA and CDR2 is FQGNSA in the germline V gene. The CDR3 DNA follows: TGTGCCAGCAGCTTATACCTAGACTCCTACGAGCAGTACTTC. Translation gives CASSLYLDSYEQYF.

CDR3 coding DNA: TGCAGCGTCCCCTCGTTAGGCGGGACCCAGTACTTC. It is translated as CSVPSLGGTQYF. This chain uses TRBV29-1 with TRBJ2-5, with unresolved D. Trimming took 6 bases from V and 7 from J, leaving 15 bases between them. The germline CDR1 and CDR2 sequences are SQVTM and ANQGSEA. This CDR3 comprises 12 residues.

This chain joins TRBV11-2 and TRBJ1-1; a possible D gene is TRBD1 (5 bases). The CDR3 spans 13 residues. Trimming removed 5 bases at V and 1 base at J, with 8 bases between. Germline assignment: CDR1 SGHAT and CDR2 FQNNGV. Here the CDR3 reads CASSQDRNTEAFF. Here the CDR3 DNA reads TGTGCCAGCAGCCAAGACAGGAACACTGAAGCTTTCTTT.

The V call is TRBV19, the J call TRBJ1-2; D call uncertain. V gave up 6 bases and J gave up 8 bases, with 16 bases separating them. Germline-derived CDR1 and CDR2 are LNHDA and SQIVND (reference sequence). The CDR3 has 13 residues. In DNA form, the CDR3 reads TGTGCCAGTAGCCCCCGGGGTTGCCACGGCTACACCTTC. Translation gives CASSPRGCHGYTF.

The chain recombines TRBV29-1 with TRBJ2-1; 11 bases align to TRBD2. The CDR3 loop spans 14 amino acids. V shed 4 bases and J 3 bases; nucleotides not matched to a gene: 2. Germline CDR1 reads SQVTM; CDR2 reads ANQGSEA. CDR3 region: CSVAGLAVYNEQFF. Written as DNA, the CDR3 is TGCAGCGTTGCGGGACTAGCGGTCTACAATGAGCAGTTCTTC.

V and J are TRBV19 and TRBJ2-1; 9 bases align to TRBD2. The CDR3 sequence is 21 residues long. The trim removed 3 bases at V and 0 bases at J, leaving 18 bases unmatched. Germline loops: CDR1 LNHDA, CDR2 SQIVND (reference sequence). This chain's CDR3 is CASSMTAGGRDKNSSYNEQFF. In nucleotides, the CDR3 is TGTGCCAGTAGTATGACAGCGGGGGGCCGCGATAAGAATAGCTCCTACAATGAGCAGTTCTTC.

The chain links TRBV5-1 to TRBJ1-5; 9 bases match TRBD1. The CDR3 has 18 amino acids. The V and J ends lost 0 bases and 0 bases, in that order; junction bases with no gene match: 7. CDR1 and CDR2 (germline): SGHRS, YFSETQ. The CDR3 region is CASSLVPRQGGSNQPQHF. CDR3 nucleotide sequence: TGCGCCAGCAGCTTGGTCCCTCGACAGGGGGGTAGCAATCAGCCCCAGCATTTT.

To note about this clone: This same CDR3 is encoded by further DNA sequences in the sample. V usage is TRBV5-1 and J usage is TRBJ2-7, with 12 positions matching TRBD2. CDR1 is SGHRS, CDR2 YFSETQ, per germline. After removal of 5 bases from V and 0 bases from J, the junction contained 6 bases not matched to a gene. The CDR3 covers 16 residues. The DNA of the CDR3 is TGCGCCAGCAGGCAAACTAGCGGGGGGCACTCCTACGAGCAGTACTTC. Encoded protein: CASRQTSGGHSYEQYF.

This clone was recorded once. The chain has TRBV15 and TRBJ2-6; no firm D call. V shed 1 base and J shed 2 bases, with 12 bases lying between them. Germline loops: CDR1 LNHNV, CDR2 YYDKDF (reference sequence). This CDR3 contains 17 residues. Here the CDR3 DNA reads TGTGCCACCAGCAGAGCCCGGTTCGACACTGGGGCCAACGTCCTGACTTTC. It yields the protein CATSRARFDTGANVLTF.

This chain joins TRBV5-1 and TRBJ2-7; a weak D match, TRBD1 (5 bases). With 3 bases removed from V and 3 bases from J, the gap between germline ends came to 10 bases. This CDR3 comprises 13 residues. CDR1 and CDR2 (germline): SGHRS, YFSETQ. The CDR3 coding sequence is TGCGCCAGCAGCTCCCTTAGGGGCTACGAGCAGTACTTC. Amino acids: CASSSLRGYEQYF.

The chain is built from TRBV19 and TRBJ2-7; 8 nucleotides agree with TRBD1. Germline CDR1 reads LNHDA; CDR2 reads SQIVND (reference sequence). V was pared by 4 bases and J by 3 bases, with 20 bases of the junction left unmatched. There are 19 residues in the CDR3. CDR3: CASSRTTGSDRGVHYEQYF. Here the CDR3 DNA reads TGTGCCAGTAGTAGGACCACGGGGAGCGACAGGGGAGTCCACTACGAGCAGTACTTC.

The J gene is TRBJ2-1, the V gene TRBV5-4; 8 nucleotides agree with TRBD2. Germline V gene lookup returns CDR1 SGHNT and CDR2 YYREEE (reference sequence). The CDR3 is made up of 16 amino acids. The junction had 13 bases not matched to a gene; V was cut back by 4 bases and J by 7 bases. CDR3: CASSQTASGSGNEQFF. The CDR3 region has the DNA TGTGCCAGCAGCCAAACGGCGAGCGGGAGTGGTAATGAGCAGTTCTTC.

CDR3 sequence: CASSQADRVRSNQPQHF. DNA for the CDR3: TGTGCCAGCAGCCAAGCGGACAGGGTCCGTAGCAATCAGCCCCAGCATTTT. This chain connects TRBV4-2 to TRBJ1-5; 8 bases fit TRBD1. The germline CDR1 and CDR2 sequences are LGHNA and YNFKEQ. CDR3 length equals 17 residues. Trimming cost V 1 base and J 0 bases; bases outside gene matches: 5.

V is TRBV14 and J is TRBJ2-7; tentative D call: TRBD1 (5 bases). The CDR3 runs 16 residues. Per the germline V gene, CDR1 is SGHDN and CDR2 is FVKESK. Deletions cut 1 base from V and 2 bases from J, with 15 bases between. The DNA for the CDR3 is TGTGCCAGCAGCCAAGGAAGCGACGCAGGGACCTACGAGCAGTACTTC. This gives the protein CASSQGSDAGTYEQYF.

The chain recombines TRBV7-9 with TRBJ1-1; D gene uncertain. V lost 1 base and J 0 bases, leaving 9 bases between the germline ends. The CDR3 spans 15 residues. From germline, CDR1 is SEHNR and CDR2 FQNEAQ (reference sequence). Here the CDR3 reads CASSLEQPLNTEAFF. CDR3 nucleotide sequence: TGTGCCAGCAGCTTAGAACAGCCACTGAACACTGAAGCTTTCTTT.

This clone appeared once. This chain uses TRBV7-9 with TRBJ2-1; TRBD1 agrees at 10 bases. J was trimmed by 6 bases and V by 6 bases; bases with no gene match: 14. The CDR3 spans 17 residues. The germline CDR1 and CDR2 sequences are SEHNR and FQNEAQ (reference sequence). The CDR3 nucleotides read TGTGCCAGCAGTTCCTATGACAGGGGGCCAAGGAGCAATGAGCAGTTCTTC. Residues: CASSSYDRGPRSNEQFF.

This clone has only one observation. The CDR3 reads CASSLTGQGAMNTEAFF. The DNA of the CDR3 is TGTGCCAGCAGCTTGACGGGACAGGGGGCAATGAACACTGAAGCTTTCTTT. The rearrangement joins TRBV5-4 to TRBJ1-1; 12 positions agree with TRBD1. The germline CDR1 and CDR2 sequences are SGHNT and YYREEE (reference sequence). This CDR3 spans 17 amino acids. V gave up 1 base and J gave up 0 bases; unmatched junction bases: 4.